The 18 T cell receptor beta chains given below trace back to one sample, sequenced in a study of shared clonotypes between healthy human individuals. The repertoire was sequenced with immunoSEQ multiplex PCR; TCRdb's copy has only in-frame clones and lacks some. Counted here are 170,000 or so clones, approximately 60% occurring once; the ten biggest clones make up about 10%. Material: memory CD4+ T cells sorted from blood. Subset denoted: CD45RA-negative fraction. These TCRs come from a man younger than 40 in good health.

Many counts were recorded for this clone. The rearrangement links TRBV7-2 to TRBJ1-1; D not certain. Trimming left V 5 bases short and J 2 bases short, with 3 bases between. The V gene's germline CDR1 is SGHTA and CDR2 FQGNSA. There are 11 residues in the CDR3. CDR3 loop: CASSVNTEAFF. The CDR3 bases are TGTGCCAGCAGCGTAAACACTGAAGCTTTCTTT.

The chain uses TRBV7-2 and TRBJ2-2; no clear D gene. The germline V gene encodes CDR1 SGHTA and CDR2 FQGNSA. This CDR3 comprises 14 residues. With 0 bases removed from V and 7 bases from J, the gap between germline ends came to 9 bases. In DNA form, the CDR3 reads TGTGCCAGCAGCTTAGCAGATGCGTACGGGGAGCTGTTTTTT. As protein: CASSLADAYGELFF.

V gene TRBV5-1 combines with J gene TRBJ2-1; 8 nucleotides match TRBD2. The length of the CDR3 is 15 residues. Germline lookup yields CDR1 SGHRS and CDR2 YFSETQ. The junction had 5 bases not matched to a gene; V was cut back by 0 bases and J by 6 bases. The CDR3 sequence: CASSLANSGINEQFF. CDR3 bases: TGCGCCAGCAGCTTGGCGAATAGCGGGATCAATGAGCAGTTCTTC.

Here the CDR3 DNA reads TGTGCCAGCAGCGTTGGCGACGGGAGGAGCACAGATACGCAGTATTTT. Encoded protein: CASSVGDGRSTDTQYF. V usage is TRBV9 and J usage is TRBJ2-3; TRBD2 agrees at 7 bases. CDR1 and CDR2 (germline): SGDLS, YYNGEE. V shed 2 bases and J 0 bases; nucleotides not matched to a gene: 6. The CDR3 extends over 16 amino acids.

The CDR3 reads CASTLGLGIMNTEAFF. The CDR3 DNA sequence: TGTGCCAGCACCCTAGGATTGGGCATTATGAACACTGAAGCTTTCTTT. The rearrangement links TRBV11-2 to TRBJ1-1; D gene ambiguous. V dropped 7 bases and J dropped 0 bases, with 18 bases sitting between them. Germline loops: CDR1 SGHAT, CDR2 FQNNGV. CDR3 size: 16 residues.

V and J are TRBV11-2 and TRBJ2-2; D is uncertain. Per germline, CDR1 SGHAT and CDR2 FQNNGV. Trimming shortened V by 1 base and J by 7 bases, and 7 bases separated the two germline ends. The CDR3 has 13 amino acids. The CDR3 DNA reads TGTGCCAGCAGCTTAGGGGATGGCGGGGAGCTGTTTTTT. Translated: CASSLGDGGELFF.

This clone was seen a handful of times. This sequence joins TRBV9 and TRBJ2-2; D uncertain. V was trimmed by 0 bases and J by 5 bases, leaving 8 bases between them. The germline V gene encodes CDR1 SGDLS and CDR2 YYNGEE. The CDR3 spans 14 residues. The CDR3 DNA sequence: TGTGCCAGCAGCGTAGAGGACCGTACCGGGGAGCTGTTTTTT. It translates to CASSVEDRTGELFF.

In this sample, this clone turned up a few times. V usage is TRBV5-4 and J usage is TRBJ2-5; either TRBD1 or TRBD2 may fit D (5 bases each). Deletions cut 4 bases from V and 2 bases from J, with 9 bases between. Germline CDR1 reads SGHNT; CDR2 reads YYREEE (reference sequence). This CDR3 comprises 13 residues. CDR3 residues: CASSTGRQETQYF. CDR3 DNA sequence: TGTGCCAGCAGCACGGGACGGCAAGAGACCCAGTACTTC.

V gene TRBV14 combines with J gene TRBJ1-4; 8 nucleotides match TRBD1. There are 15 residues in the CDR3. Germline V gene lookup returns CDR1 SGHDN and CDR2 FVKESK. V was clipped by 1 base and J by 8 bases; unmatched bases: 6. The CDR3, as DNA: TGTGCCAGCAGCCAAGTTGGACAGGGTCAGGAAAAACTGTTTTTT. Translating gives CASSQVGQGQEKLFF. Variable domain in full (rest from reference TRBV14 and TRBJ1-4): EAGVTQFPSHSVIEKGQTVTLRCDPISGHDNLYWYRRVMGKEIKFLLHFVKESKQDESGMPNNRFLAERTGGTYSTLKVQPAELEDSGVYFCASSQVGQGQEKLFFGSGTQLSVL.

The V call is TRBV28, the J call TRBJ1-5; a weak D match, TRBD1 (5 bases). The CDR3 has 17 amino acids. Trimming took 8 bases from V and 3 from J, leaving 23 bases between them. Germline CDR1 MDHEN, CDR2 SYDVKM. The CDR3 loop is CASSRGSGSSYNQPQHF. In DNA form, the CDR3 reads TGTGCCAGCTCTAGAGGGTCAGGGTCGTCGTACAATCAGCCCCAGCATTTT.

The chain joins TRBV7-3 to TRBJ2-3; 13 bases line up with TRBD2. The CDR3 runs 16 residues. V lost 5 bases and J lost 3; bases outside the gene matches: 5. Germline loops: CDR1 SGHTA, CDR2 FQGTGA. CDR3 sequence reads: CASSLRTSGSTDTQYF. CDR3 DNA sequence: TGTGCCAGCAGCCTAAGGACTAGCGGGAGTACAGATACGCAGTATTTT.

This rearrangement joins TRBV7-9 to TRBJ2-3; TRBD2 agrees at 8 bases. With V trimmed by 7 bases and J by 4 bases, 13 bases remained unmatched. The germline gives CDR1 SEHNR, CDR2 FQNEAQ (reference sequence). The CDR3 consists of 16 residues. In nucleotides, the CDR3 is TGTGCCAGCACGGAGGGGGGAGCGGGAGCATCAGATACGCAGTATTTT. This encodes CASTEGGAGASDTQYF. The full variable domain, rest sourced from reference TRBV7-9 and TRBJ2-3, is DTGVSQNPRHKITKRGQNVTFRCDPISEHNRLYWYRQTLGQGPEFLTYFQNEAQLEKSRLLSDRFSAERPKGSFSTLEIQRTEQGDSAMYLCASTEGGAGASDTQYFGPGTRLTVL.

This rearrangement joins TRBV7-3 to TRBJ2-7, with D tentatively TRBD2 (6 bases). The V gene's germline CDR1 is SGHTA and CDR2 FQGTGA. This CDR3 comprises 15 residues. V was shortened by 2 bases and J by 2 bases, with 13 bases between the two germline ends. In DNA, the CDR3 is TGTGCCAGCAGCTTATCGGCGGGACGTGCCTACGAGCAGTACTTC. It specifies CASSLSAGRAYEQYF.

Ten or more counts support this clone. This chain joins TRBV6-5 and TRBJ2-7; 10 bases are shared with TRBD2. The CDR3 is 14 amino acids. Trimming took 6 bases from V and 5 from J; bases not matched to a gene: 7. Germline CDR1 MNHEY, CDR2 SVGAGI. The CDR3 loop reads CASRQTSGFHEQYF. The CDR3 DNA follows: TGTGCCAGCAGACAGACTAGCGGGTTCCACGAGCAGTACTTC.

This clone was detected only a few times. V usage is TRBV7-2 and J usage is TRBJ2-3; 8 bases line up with TRBD2. Germline-derived CDR1 and CDR2 are SGHTA and FQGNSA. The CDR3 consists of 15 residues. V was clipped by 4 bases and J by 3 bases; unmatched bases: 6. The CDR3 sequence: CASSYTGTRTDTQYF. The DNA for the CDR3 is TGTGCCAGCAGCTACACCGGGACTAGAACAGATACGCAGTATTTT.

This clone appeared a few times. CDR3 DNA sequence: TGTGCCACCCAAGATCGGCGAAAACTGTTTTTT. Encoded protein: CATQDRRKLFF. The rearrangement links TRBV10-3 to TRBJ1-4; no definite D call. Germline V CDR1 and CDR2: ENHRY, SYGVKD. Trimming took 10 bases from V and 10 from J, leaving 13 bases between them. The length of the CDR3 is 11 residues.

The CDR3 DNA is TGCAGCGTGTGGACAGGGGCCCCCGTCTCTGGGGCCAACGTCCTGACTTTC. Protein product: CSVWTGAPVSGANVLTF. V gene TRBV29-1 combines with J gene TRBJ2-6, with 9 bases identical to TRBD1. The ends lost 6 bases at V and 0 bases at J; junction bases unmatched: 9. The germline CDR1 and CDR2 sequences are SQVTM and ANQGSEA. The CDR3 has 17 amino acids.

The rearrangement joins TRBV27 to TRBJ2-7; the D gene is possibly TRBD2 (5 bases). The ends were cut back, 6 bases at V and 6 bases at J, with 21 bases in the middle. This CDR3 region has 15 residues. Germline CDR1 reads MNHEY; CDR2 reads SMNVEV (reference sequence). In DNA, the CDR3 is TGTGCCAGCAGCCACCCCGGCGTCAGCCGGGGCGAGCAGTACTTC. Protein product: CASSHPGVSRGEQYF.